This T cell receptor beta chain came from a study of T cell responses to AZD1222 COVID-19 vaccine. Across the whole study: Pooled in the analysis were second doses at about 4 or about 12 weeks.

V dropped 11 bases and J dropped 2 bases, with 15 bases sitting between them. Germline V gene sequence: CDR1 SNHLY, CDR2 FYNNEI. The length of the CDR3 is 13 residues. TCRdb's copy holds only in-frame clones and misses some; the assay was immunoSEQ multiplex PCR. The sample shows approximately 100,000 clones, 92% of them seen only once. This clone was counted between two and nine times. The antigen is unknown. Findings and caveats of the study: Repertoire collection took place solely once the T cell response had peaked. The reported proportion of spike-specific TCRs targeting unmutated variant regions was nearly half.

This chain links TRBV2 with TRBJ1-1, with D unclear. This TCR came from an adult in good health. This sample comprised peripheral blood, obtained on day 0 of AZD1222 vaccination. This chain's CDR3 is CALMAEPNTEAFF. The CDR3 nucleotides read TGTGCCCTGATGGCAGAACCAAACACTGAAGCTTTCTTT.